The 18 T cell receptor beta chains below come from one sample, sequenced in a study of glioma-infiltrating T cells after dendritic cell vaccination. TCRdb keeps only in-frame clones here, not all; method: immunoSEQ multiplex PCR. The table shows approximately 99,000 clones, with roughly 80% occurring only once. Time point meaning: after dendritic cell vaccination, including at tumor progression/relapse. The sequences come from blood, collected after dendritic cell vaccination. Every receptor here comes from a human donor with glioblastoma.

V and J are TRBV12-5 and TRBJ2-3; TRBD1 matches 9 bases. Losses at the gene ends were 1 base for V and 3 bases for J; bases not matched to a gene: 11. This CDR3 contains 18 residues. The germline CDR1 and CDR2 sequences are LGHNT and FRNRAP. In DNA form, the CDR3 reads TGTGCTAGTGGTTTGGCTGGACAGGGGCCGCAGTGGACAGATACGCAGTATTTT. Translated, it gives CASGLAGQGPQWTDTQYF.

This clone was found a few times. The rearrangement uses TRBV4-1 and TRBJ1-1; D not resolved. The V end lost 1 base, the J end lost 6 bases, and 12 bases lay between the germline ends. Germline V gene sequence: CDR1 MGHRA, CDR2 YSYEKL. This CDR3 has 14 amino acids. The CDR3 DNA is TGCGCCAGCAGCCAAGTCGGCCTGGGCGCTGAAGCTTTCTTT. Translation gives CASSQVGLGAEAFF.

The rearrangement links TRBV2 to TRBJ1-4, with 8 bases identical to TRBD1. J was trimmed by 7 bases and V by 6 bases; bases with no gene match: 7. Germline values: CDR1 SNHLY, CDR2 FYNNEI. CDR3 length equals 14 residues. The CDR3 reads CASSRQGFGEKLFF. CDR3 DNA: TGTGCCAGCAGCCGACAGGGGTTCGGTGAAAAACTGTTTTTT.

The chain carries TRBV2 and TRBJ2-5, with 10 positions matching TRBD1. The end of the DNA fits TRBJ2-7 better, so the J call may be wrong. The CDR3 spans 13 residues. From germline, CDR1 is SNHLY and CDR2 FYNNEI. The CDR3 nucleotides read TGTGCCAGGGGGGGGACAGGGGTTTACGAGCAGTACTTC. It encodes CARGGTGVYEQYF.

The chain uses TRBV7-8 and TRBJ2-4; TRBD2 aligns across 7 bases. The ends lost 5 bases at V and 0 bases at J; junction bases unmatched: 7. Germline CDR1 reads SGHVS; CDR2 reads FQNEAQ. The CDR3 runs to 16 residues. CDR3 sequence: CASSPGGGVAKNIQYF. The DNA for the CDR3 is TGTGCCAGCAGCCCCGGTGGGGGGGTAGCCAAAAACATTCAGTACTTC.

This chain joins TRBV5-1 and TRBJ2-5; 8 bases match TRBD2. Losses at the gene ends were 7 bases for V and 1 base for J; bases not matched to a gene: 6. Germline V gene sequence: CDR1 SGHRS, CDR2 YFSETQ. CDR3 length equals 14 residues. The CDR3 DNA sequence: TGCGCCAGCGAGCCCGGGGGGGCCCAAGAGACCCAGTACTTC. It codes for CASEPGGAQETQYF.

This chain uses TRBV2 with TRBJ1-2, with 11 positions matching TRBD1. CDR3 size: 14 residues. V lost 5 bases, J lost 2 bases, and 1 base stayed unmatched. Germline assignment: CDR1 SNHLY and CDR2 FYNNEI. This CDR3 is CASSRTGGNYGYTF. The DNA for the CDR3 is TGTGCCAGCAGTCGGACAGGGGGCAACTATGGCTACACCTTC.

The CDR3 is CASSHEGLAGSLDTQYF. The CDR3, as DNA: TGTGCCAGCAGCCATGAGGGACTAGCGGGCTCCCTTGATACGCAGTATTTT. The chain is built from TRBV7-8 and TRBJ2-3, with TRBD2 identical over 12 bases. The CDR3 runs to 17 residues. Germline loops: CDR1 SGHVS, CDR2 FQNEAQ. V gave up 5 bases and J gave up 6 bases; unmatched junction bases: 12.

The chain recombines TRBV5-6 with TRBJ1-2; unclear D gene. The length of the CDR3 is 14 residues. Between the trimmed V and J ends, which lost 0 bases and 2 bases, there was a span of 8 bases. CDR1 SGHDT and CDR2 YYEEEE come from the germline V gene. For the CDR3, the DNA is TGTGCCAGCAGCTTGGACCGAGGGAACTATGGCTACACCTTC. It encodes CASSLDRGNYGYTF.

The J gene is TRBJ2-6, the V gene TRBV30; D is perhaps TRBD2 (6 bases). Germline CDR1 and CDR2: GTSNPN and SVGIG (reference sequence). This CDR3 has 18 amino acids. V was pared by 1 base and J by 0 bases, with 16 bases between. The CDR3 nucleotides are TGTGCCTGGAGTGGCGGGACGAACGGTGGCTCTGGGGCCAACGTCCTGACTTTC. Translating it yields CAWSGGTNGGSGANVLTF.

The genes are TRBV19 and TRBJ2-1, with 8 positions matching TRBD2. Germline CDR1 and CDR2: LNHDA and SQIVND (reference sequence). V lost 5 bases and J lost 8; bases outside the gene matches: 11. The CDR3 has 15 residues. The CDR3 sequence: CASSEGLGAWDEQFF. CDR3 nucleotides: TGTGCCAGTAGTGAGGGACTAGGGGCTTGGGATGAGCAGTTCTTC. Full variable domain (outside the CDR3, taken from reference TRBV19 and TRBJ2-1): DGGITQSPKYLFRKEGQNVTLSCEQNLNHDAMYWYRQDPGQGLRLIYYSQIVNDFQKGDIAEGYSVSREKKESFPLTVTSAQKNPTAFYLCASSEGLGAWDEQFFGPGTRLTVL.

V and J are TRBV19 and TRBJ1-4; 7 bases fit TRBD1. Germline CDR1 and CDR2: LNHDA and SQIVND (reference sequence). The length of the CDR3 is 14 residues. The J segment lost 4 bases and the V segment lost 4 bases, leaving 3 bases of the junction unmatched. CDR3 residues: CASSKGQYNEKLFF. CDR3 coding DNA: TGTGCCAGTAGTAAGGGACAGTATAATGAAAAACTGTTTTTT.

The V gene is TRBV5-1, the J gene TRBJ2-2, with 7 bases matching TRBD2. The CDR3 consists of 16 residues. The V gene's germline CDR1 is SGHRS and CDR2 YFSETQ. Unmatched junction bases numbered 7, after V lost 1 base and J lost 4 bases. CDR3 nucleotide sequence: TGCGCCAGCAGCTTGAACGCAGGGAGGGTCACCGGGGAGCTGTTTTTT. Residues: CASSLNAGRVTGELFF.

V is TRBV11-2 and J is TRBJ2-5, with 7 nucleotides matching TRBD2. CDR3 length: 13 residues. The V segment lost 5 bases and the J segment 4 bases; nucleotides outside the gene matches: 4. Germline V gives CDR1 SGHAT, CDR2 FQNNGV. The CDR3: CASSRGVGETQYF. The CDR3 region has the DNA TGTGCCAGCAGCCGGGGGGTGGGAGAGACCCAGTACTTC.

The gene calls are TRBV6-1 and TRBJ2-7; 8 bases align to TRBD1. Germline V gene data show CDR1 as MNHNS and CDR2 as SASEGT. J lost 1 base, V lost 5 bases, and 7 bases had no gene match. This CDR3 has 15 residues. The CDR3 region is CASSPLGTGSYEQYF. As DNA, the CDR3 is TGTGCCAGCAGTCCATTAGGGACAGGTTCCTACGAGCAGTACTTC.

The CDR3 DNA is TGCGCCAGCAGCCCCTGGACTGGACCAAGGACGCAGTATTTT. It is translated as CASSPWTGPRTQYF. V and J are TRBV4-1 and TRBJ2-3; tentatively, D is TRBD2 (5 bases). V lost 4 bases, J lost 9 bases, and 17 bases lay in between. This CDR3 contains 14 residues. CDR1 is MGHRA, CDR2 YSYEKL, per germline.

This clone was observed a few times. CDR3 DNA sequence: TGTGCCAGCAGCTTAGATGGCGGACTGGGCGACTATGGCTACACCTTC. It yields the protein CASSLDGGLGDYGYTF. The chain combines TRBV7-9 with TRBJ1-2, with D hard to call. From germline, CDR1 is SEHNR and CDR2 FQNEAQ (reference sequence). The CDR3 covers 16 residues. V shed 1 base and J shed 3 bases, with 15 bases lying between them.

The rearrangement links TRBV27 to TRBJ1-1, with 7 bases identical to TRBD1. CDR1 is MNHEY, CDR2 SMNVEV, per germline (reference sequence). The junction had 13 bases not matched to a gene; V was cut back by 5 bases and J by 4 bases. The CDR3 consists of 16 residues. The CDR3 here is CASSLLPGTATTEAFF. Here the CDR3 DNA reads TGTGCCAGCAGTCTCCTCCCCGGGACAGCAACCACTGAAGCTTTCTTT.